This T cell receptor beta chain was recorded in a study of blood T cell repertoires in COVID-19. In the study overall: There were acute and convalescent COVID-19 samples, and they came from the United States, Italy and Spain.

This CDR3 region has 14 residues. From germline, CDR1 is SEHNR and CDR2 FQNEAQ (reference sequence). Trimming took 5 bases from V and 2 from J, leaving 13 bases between them. Sequenced by immunoSEQ multiplex PCR; TCRdb stores in-frame clones only, minus some. The sample holds fewer than 120,000 clones, around nine tenths seen once. This receptor was identified in a woman aged 45-59 years with acute or convalescent COVID-19. Sequenced input: peripheral blood. The chain uses TRBV7-9 and TRBJ2-7; a weak D match, TRBD1 (5 bases). The CDR3, as DNA: TGTGCCAGCAGCCTCTCCACAGGCGCCTACGAGCAGTACTTC. It translates to CASSLSTGAYEQYF. The whole variable domain, remainder taken from reference TRBV7-9 and TRBJ2-7, is DTGVSQNPRHKITKRGQNVTFRCDPISEHNRLYWYRQTLGQGPEFLTYFQNEAQLEKSRLLSDRFSAERPKGSFSTLEIQRTEQGDSAMYLCASSLSTGAYEQYFGPGTRLTVT.